The next 11 T cell receptor beta chains were all read from a single sample in a study of T cell repertoires in cytomegalovirus infection. TCRdb re-derived calls from the reads in MiXCR, one entry per CDR3 protein. The repertoire consists of 80,000 to 130,000 distinct CDR3 sequences, with around a quarter occurring once and the leading ten covering roughly 43%. The sequenced sample consisted of CD8+ T cells from PBMCs. The receptors derive from a human donor in good health (CMV status not recorded). Some clones in this sample may be carry-over from other donors' samples.

This clonotype was seen a few times. The J gene is TRBJ2-5, the V gene TRBV12-3 or TRBV12-4; 10 bases are a match to TRBD2. There are 15 residues in the CDR3. V was pared by 1 base and J by 2 bases, with 1 base of the junction left unmatched. The CDR3 DNA follows: TGTGCCAGCAGTTTAGAGCGGGGGGGGCAAGAGACCCAGTACTTC. It specifies CASSLERGGQETQYF.

The gene calls are TRBV14 and TRBJ2-7; the match to TRBD2 covers 7 bases. Germline V lookup: CDR1 SGHDN, CDR2 FVKESK. The V segment lost 3 bases and the J segment 2 bases; nucleotides outside the gene matches: 4. CDR3 length equals 14 residues. Here the CDR3 DNA reads TGTGCCAGCAGCCATGAGCGGGGTACCTACGAGCAGTACTTC. It specifies CASSHERGTYEQYF.

The chain joins TRBV6-1 to TRBJ2-5; D ambiguous. V lost 0 bases to trimming and J lost 2 bases, with 4 bases between them. Germline V lookup: CDR1 MNHNS, CDR2 SASEGT. There are 13 residues in the CDR3. CDR3 sequence reads: CASSEAEQETQYF. The CDR3 DNA reads TGTGCCAGCAGTGAAGCGGAGCAAGAGACCCAGTACTTC.

The chain carries TRBV11-2 and TRBJ1-1; tentatively, D is TRBD1 (5 bases). The CDR3 runs to 17 residues. CDR1 is SGHAT and CDR2 is FQNNGV in the germline V gene. Between the trimmed V and J ends, which lost 1 base and 3 bases, there was a span of 18 bases. As DNA, the CDR3 is TGTGCCAGCAGCTTAGGGATTGGGGGGACGGGAGACACTGAAGCTTTCTTT. Its translation: CASSLGIGGTGDTEAFF. Combining the CDR3 with reference TRBV11-2 and TRBJ1-1 gives the whole variable domain EAGVAQSPRYKIIEKRQSVAFWCNPISGHATLYWYQQILGQGPKLLIQFQNNGVVDDSQLPKDRFSAERLKGVDSTLKIQPAKLEDSAVYLCASSLGIGGTGDTEAFFGQGTRLTVV.

The chain is built from TRBV28 and TRBJ2-7; 9 bases line up with TRBD1. Looked up from germline, CDR1 is MDHEN and CDR2 is SYDVKM. The CDR3 has 14 residues. V was pared by 2 bases and J by 5 bases, with 4 bases of the junction left unmatched. CDR3 amino acids: CASSLRDRVHEQYF. The DNA for the CDR3 is TGTGCCAGCAGTTTACGGGACAGGGTCCACGAGCAGTACTTC.

This clonotype was counted a few times. The J gene is TRBJ1-4, the V gene TRBV6-1; perhaps TRBD1 as D (6 bases). The V gene's germline CDR1 is MNHNS and CDR2 SASEGT. The CDR3 runs 15 residues. Trimming removed 6 bases at V and 0 bases at J, with 11 bases between. The CDR3 loop reads CASSGQPSTNEKLFF. The CDR3 DNA reads TGTGCCAGCAGCGGACAGCCTTCAACTAATGAAAAACTGTTTTTT.

In its sample, this clonotype was seen many times. The genes are TRBV7-6 and TRBJ1-4, with D uncertain. The ends were cut back, 5 bases at V and 3 bases at J, with 13 bases in the middle. Germline loops: CDR1 SGHVS, CDR2 FNYEAQ. CDR3 length: 15 residues. The CDR3 DNA sequence: TGTGCCAGCAGCCCCACACCGAGGGCTAATGAAAAACTGTTTTTT. Encoded protein: CASSPTPRANEKLFF.

This chain links TRBV11-3 with TRBJ2-1, with TRBD2 matching over 11 bases. The germline CDR1 and CDR2 sequences are SGHNT and YENEEA. This CDR3 has 17 amino acids. V was clipped by 5 bases and J by 8 bases; unmatched bases: 14. This CDR3 is CASSAWTSGPSRDEQFF. Written as DNA, the CDR3 is TGTGCCAGCAGCGCCTGGACTAGCGGGCCCTCCAGGGATGAGCAGTTCTTC.

V usage is TRBV19 and J usage is TRBJ2-7; 7 bases match TRBD2. The V gene end was trimmed by 3 bases and the J gene end by 6 bases; junction bases not matched to a gene: 5. The CDR3 is made up of 13 amino acids. From germline, CDR1 is LNHDA and CDR2 SQIVND (reference sequence). CDR3 region: CASSMKASGEQYF. As DNA, the CDR3 is TGTGCCAGTAGTATGAAGGCTAGCGGCGAGCAGTACTTC.

As to this clonotype: One end of the junction does not line up with germline, which may come from a read error. The chain links TRBV7-9 to TRBJ1-2, with no clear D. The CDR3 sequence is 12 residues long. Germline V CDR1 and CDR2: SEHNR, FQNEAQ (reference sequence). CDR3 sequence reads: CASSLDTVPDVF. As DNA, the CDR3 is TGTGCCAGCAGCCTAGATACGGTACCTGACGTCTTC.

The genes are TRBV7-9 and TRBJ2-3; 7 nucleotides line up with TRBD1. Losses at the gene ends were 5 bases for V and 0 bases for J; bases not matched to a gene: 14. This CDR3 comprises 18 residues. Germline lookup yields CDR1 SEHNR and CDR2 FQNEAQ (reference sequence). The CDR3 DNA reads as TGTGCCAGCAGCCCCTCAACCGGGACAGTTCCTAGCACAGATACGCAGTATTTT. Translating gives CASSPSTGTVPSTDTQYF.